The entry that follows covers one TCR beta chain sequence. Losses at the gene ends were 5 bases for V and 3 bases for J; bases not matched to a gene: 9. The CDR3 is 15 residues long. The V gene's germline CDR1 is LGHNA and CDR2 YNFKEQ. The sample comes from a study of CD4 T cells in relation to SARS-CoV-2 and coronaviruses. Looking at the study overall: Patient ages ranged from roughly 20 to 72, median 38.

Uncultured naive and memory CD4+ T cells supplied DNA for deep TCR-beta sequencing. TCRdb's table, derived via immunoSEQ multiplex PCR, lists solely in-frame clones and lacks some. The sample carries about 38,000 clones, 88% recorded once. Specimen: memory CD4+ T cells from PBMCs. V and J are TRBV4-2 and TRBJ1-2; 7 bases line up with TRBD1. This sequence was found in an adult with COVID-19. CDR3 coding DNA: TGTGCCAGCAGCTCAGGAGGGGGCGCACACTATGGCTACACCTTC. It translates to CASSSGGGAHYGYTF.